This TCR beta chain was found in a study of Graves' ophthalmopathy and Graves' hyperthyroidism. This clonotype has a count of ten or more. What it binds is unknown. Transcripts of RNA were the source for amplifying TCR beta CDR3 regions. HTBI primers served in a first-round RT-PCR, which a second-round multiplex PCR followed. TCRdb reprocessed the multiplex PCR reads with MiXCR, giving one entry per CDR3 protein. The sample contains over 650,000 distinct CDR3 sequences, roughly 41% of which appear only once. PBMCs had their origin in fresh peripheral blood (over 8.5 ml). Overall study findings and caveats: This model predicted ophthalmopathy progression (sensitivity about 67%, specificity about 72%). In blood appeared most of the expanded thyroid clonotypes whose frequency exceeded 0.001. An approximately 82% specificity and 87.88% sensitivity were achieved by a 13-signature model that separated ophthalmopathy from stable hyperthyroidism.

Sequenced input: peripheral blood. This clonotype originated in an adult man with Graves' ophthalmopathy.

CDR3 sequence: CASSFDLRQQRYGYTF. DNA of the CDR3: TGTGCCAGCAGCTTCGACCTTAGACAGCAGCGTTATGGCTACACCTTC. The chain couples TRBV7-2 to TRBJ1-2; maybe TRBD1 (5 bases). The CDR3 is made up of 16 amino acids. The V and J ends lost 3 bases and 5 bases respectively, with 19 bases between them. Germline values: CDR1 SGHTA, CDR2 FQGNSA.